Listed below are T cell receptor beta chains from one sample, sequenced in a study of control samples from healthy donors and cancer patients. The protocol was immunoSEQ multiplex PCR, while the TCRdb copy is restricted to in-frame clones and leaves out a portion. Of about 160,000 clones listed, roughly 95% were seen once; the top ten hold approximately 1%. The specimen was blood. These receptors all stem from a woman aged 25 to 39 in good health. Both conserved end residues are part of each CDR3. D genes are given only for firm matches. Clone size is given for some rows only: seen once, a few or many times, or a class if the clone is expanded.

V gene	J gene	clone size	D gene	CDR3 protein	CDR3 DNA
TRBV6-5	TRBJ2-1	NA	NA	CASNRAGEQFF	TGTGCCAGCAATCGGGCGGGTGAGCAGTTCTTC
TRBV18	TRBJ2-2	NA	NA	CASEVRNTGELFF	TGTGCCAGCGAGGTTCGTAACACCGGGGAGCTGTTTTTT
TRBV7-9	TRBJ2-2	NA	NA	CASSLLASNTGELFF	TGTGCCAGCAGCCTCCTAGCCTCGAACACCGGGGAGCTGTTTTTT
TRBV11-2	TRBJ1-5	NA	TRBD1	CASSAQGIQPQHF	TGTGCCAGCAGCGCACAGGGGATTCAGCCCCAGCATTTT
TRBV4-1	TRBJ1-6	once	NA	CASSPGGDSPLHF	TGCGCCAGCTCTCCGGGGGGGGATTCACCCCTCCACTTT
TRBV3-1/TRBV3-2	TRBJ1-1	once	NA	CASRGVGGNTEAFF	TGTGCCAGCAGGGGGGTAGGGGGGAACACTGAAGCTTTCTTT
TRBV5-1	TRBJ2-1	NA	TRBD2	CASSLSGTSGAYNEQFF	TGCGCCAGCAGCTTGTCCGGGACTAGCGGAGCATACAATGAGCAGTTCTTC
TRBV28	TRBJ1-1	NA	NA	CASSLFGSGRTEAFF	TGTGCCAGCAGTTTATTTGGATCTGGGCGCACTGAAGCTTTCTTT
TRBV25-1	TRBJ2-4	NA	TRBD1	CASSVAGTGENIQYF	TGTGCCAGCAGTGTCGCCGGGACAGGAGAAAACATTCAGTACTTC
TRBV24-1	TRBJ2-1	NA	NA	CATSDLTHNEQFF	TGTGCCACCAGTGACCTAACCCACAATGAGCAGTTCTTC
TRBV28	TRBJ2-7	NA	TRBD1	CASTRGHPYEQYF	TGTGCCAGCACGAGGGGGCACCCCTACGAGCAGTACTTC
TRBV2	TRBJ1-4	NA	TRBD1	CASNPGQGTGPSYEKLFF	TGTGCCAGCAACCCAGGACAGGGGACCGGACCGTCCTATGAAAAACTGTTTTTT
TRBV15	TRBJ2-2	NA	NA	CATSRVFGARELFF	TGTGCCACCAGCAGAGTCTTTGGAGCCAGGGAGCTGTTTTTT
TRBV10-1	TRBJ2-3	NA	NA	CASSESNLDITDTQYF	TGCGCCAGCAGTGAGTCGAACCTGGACATCACAGATACGCAGTATTTT
TRBV18	TRBJ1-2	NA	TRBD1	CASSPPGQGVAGGYTF	TGTGCCAGCTCACCACCGGGACAGGGAGTTGCGGGTGGCTACACCTTC
TRBV5-4	TRBJ1-4	NA	NA	CASSRYQDNEKLFF	TGTGCCAGCAGCCGATACCAAGATAATGAAAAACTGTTTTTT
TRBV3-1/TRBV3-2	TRBJ1-2	NA	NA	CASSQVASYGYTF	TGTGCCAGCAGCCAAGTAGCGAGCTATGGCTACACCTTC
TRBV30	TRBJ1-2	NA	NA	CAWYPGKDYGYTF	TGTGCCTGGTATCCAGGTAAAGACTATGGCTACACCTTC
TRBV2	TRBJ2-7	NA	TRBD1	CASSPRDSSYEQYF	TGTGCCAGCAGTCCCCGGGACAGTTCCTACGAGCAGTACTTC
TRBV7-8	TRBJ2-5	once	NA	CATQPGWRVDQETQYF	TGTGCCACCCAGCCGGGGTGGCGGGTAGACCAAGAGACCCAGTACTTC
TRBV24-1	TRBJ2-2	few	NA	CATGGGSTGELFF	TGTGCCACCGGGGGGGGCAGCACCGGGGAGCTGTTTTTT
TRBV30	TRBJ2-1	NA	NA	CAWSVGGSSYNEQFF	TGTGCCTGGAGTGTAGGAGGGAGCTCCTACAATGAGCAGTTCTTC
TRBV24-1	TRBJ1-3	NA	NA	CATSVTGPSGNTIYF	TGTGCCACCAGTGTAACAGGCCCCTCTGGAAACACCATATATTTT
TRBV28	TRBJ2-2	NA	NA	CATSGPNTGELFF	TGTGCCACCTCGGGTCCGAACACCGGGGAGCTGTTTTTT
TRBV25-1	TRBJ2-1	NA	NA	CASIETGTFMGQFF	TGTGCCAGCATTGAGACAGGGACTTTTATGGGGCAGTTCTTC
TRBV20-1	TRBJ2-1	NA	NA	CSASSPDSFSYNEQFF	TGCAGTGCTAGTAGCCCTGACAGTTTCTCCTACAATGAGCAGTTCTTC
TRBV4-1	TRBJ2-4	once	NA	CASSQERGSRALNAKNIQYF	TGCGCCAGCAGCCAAGAGAGGGGAAGCAGGGCCTTGAACGCCAAAAACATTCAGTACTTC
TRBV19	TRBJ1-2	NA	TRBD1	CASSIIVRDSAYYGYTF	TGTGCCAGTAGTATAATTGTCCGGGACAGTGCCTACTATGGCTACACCTTC
TRBV4-1	TRBJ1-4	NA	NA	CASSQVSMANEKLFF	TGCGCCAGCAGCCAGGTTTCGATGGCTAATGAAAAACTGTTTTTT
TRBV5-1	TRBJ2-1	NA	TRBD2	CASSLNPSGVSYNEQFF	TGCGCCAGCAGCTTGAATCCTAGCGGGGTATCCTACAATGAGCAGTTCTTC
TRBV11-2	TRBJ2-3	NA	TRBD1	CASSLNRGGSTDTQYF	TGTGCCAGCAGCTTAAACAGGGGCGGGAGCACAGATACGCAGTATTTT